The text below deals with one T cell receptor beta chain. Between the trimmed V and J ends, which lost 5 bases and 4 bases, there was a span of 11 bases. The length of the CDR3 is 13 residues. CDR1 is SGHAT and CDR2 is FQDESV in the germline V gene (reference sequence). The entry originates in a study of blood T cell repertoires in COVID-19. Study-level information: The samples span acute and convalescent COVID-19 from the United States, Italy and Spain. Sample material is recorded as cDNA or gDNA derived from T cells, B-cell-depleted T cells, or PBMCs.

Authors' processing steps: How many nucleated cells were present was estimated from reference gene primer amplification. Sequenced by immunoSEQ multiplex PCR; TCRdb stores in-frame clones only, minus some. V and J calls and clone size come straight from that table; D and trimming were deduced from the DNA. The sample lists just over 250,000 clones; 80% to 90% were seen once. This TCR was sampled from a woman between 45 and 65 years old with acute or convalescent COVID-19. Input material: peripheral blood. The chain employs TRBV11-1 and TRBJ1-1, with D uncertain. As DNA, the CDR3 is TGTGCCAGCAGCCTACTCGGAGGCACTGAAGCTTTCTTT. Its protein is CASSLLGGTEAFF.